This record concerns one TCR beta chain sequence. Germline V gene lookup returns CDR1 SGHDN and CDR2 FVKESK. CDR3 size: 15 residues. Trimming cost V 2 bases and J 7 bases, with 14 bases left between them. The sample originates from a study of blood T cell repertoires in COVID-19. About the study: COVID-19 samples, acute and convalescent, were from the United States, Italy and Spain. The analysed material was cDNA or gDNA that came from T cells, B-cell-depleted T cells, or PBMCs.

Under the authors' procedure: Reference gene primer amplification gave estimated nucleated cell counts. Profiled with immunoSEQ multiplex PCR; TCRdb holds only in-frame clones, not every one. The DNA was the basis for D and trimming; V, J and clone size are from that table. Of about 120,000 clones listed, 85% were seen once; the top ten hold 6.6%. The chain combines TRBV14 with TRBJ2-2, with D tentatively TRBD2 (6 bases). The TCR was taken from an older man with active or convalescent COVID-19. Sequencing was carried out using peripheral blood. The CDR3 protein is CASSQTRESGGELFF. CDR3 nucleotide sequence: TGTGCCAGCAGCCAAACTCGGGAGTCCGGCGGGGAGCTGTTTTTT.